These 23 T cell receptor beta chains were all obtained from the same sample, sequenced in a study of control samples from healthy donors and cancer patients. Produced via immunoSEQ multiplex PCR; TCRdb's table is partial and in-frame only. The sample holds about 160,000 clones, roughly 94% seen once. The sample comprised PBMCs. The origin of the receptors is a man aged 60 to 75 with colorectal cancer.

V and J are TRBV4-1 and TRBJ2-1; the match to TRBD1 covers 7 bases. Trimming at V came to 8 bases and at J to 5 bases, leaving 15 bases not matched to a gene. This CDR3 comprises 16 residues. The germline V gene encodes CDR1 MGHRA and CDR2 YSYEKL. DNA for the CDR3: TGCGCCAGCGGCCCTCGGACAGGCCCACCCAACAATGAGCAGTTCTTC. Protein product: CASGPRTGPPNNEQFF.

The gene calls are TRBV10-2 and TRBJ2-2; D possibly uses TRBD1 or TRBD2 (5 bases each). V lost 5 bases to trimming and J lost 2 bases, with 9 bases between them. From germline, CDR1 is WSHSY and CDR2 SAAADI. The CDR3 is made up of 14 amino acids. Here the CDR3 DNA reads TGCGCCAGCAGTCGGGACGGCAACACCGGGGAGCTGTTTTTT. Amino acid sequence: CASSRDGNTGELFF.

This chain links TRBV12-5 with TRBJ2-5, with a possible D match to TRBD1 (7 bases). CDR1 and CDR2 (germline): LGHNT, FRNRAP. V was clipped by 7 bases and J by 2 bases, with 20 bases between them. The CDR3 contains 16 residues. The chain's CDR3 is CASALGGGTTQETQYF. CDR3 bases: TGTGCTAGTGCCCTTGGAGGGGGCACAACGCAAGAGACCCAGTACTTC. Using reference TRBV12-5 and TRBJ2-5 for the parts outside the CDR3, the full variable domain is DARVTQTPRHKVTEMGQEVTMRCQPILGHNTVFWYRQTMMQGLELLAYFRNRAPLDDSGMPKDRFSAEMPDATLATLKIQPSEPRDSAVYFCASALGGGTTQETQYFGPGTRLLVL.

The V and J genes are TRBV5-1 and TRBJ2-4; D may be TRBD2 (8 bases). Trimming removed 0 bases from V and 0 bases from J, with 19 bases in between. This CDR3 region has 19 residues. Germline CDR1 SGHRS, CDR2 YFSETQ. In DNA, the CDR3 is TGCGCCAGCAGCTTGGCAGCGGGGGACAGTAAGCTAGCCAAAAACATTCAGTACTTC. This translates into CASSLAAGDSKLAKNIQYF.

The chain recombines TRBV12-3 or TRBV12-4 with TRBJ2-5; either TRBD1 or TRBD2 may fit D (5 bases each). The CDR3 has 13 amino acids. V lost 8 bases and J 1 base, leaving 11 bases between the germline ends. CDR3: CASGGGAQETQYF. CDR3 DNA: TGTGCCAGCGGAGGTGGGGCCCAAGAGACCCAGTACTTC.

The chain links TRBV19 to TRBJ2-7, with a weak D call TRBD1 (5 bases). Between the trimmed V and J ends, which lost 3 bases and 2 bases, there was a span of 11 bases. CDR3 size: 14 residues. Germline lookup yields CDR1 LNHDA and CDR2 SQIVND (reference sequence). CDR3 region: CASSIADSAYEQYF. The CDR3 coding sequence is TGTGCCAGTAGTATCGCTGACAGTGCCTACGAGCAGTACTTC.

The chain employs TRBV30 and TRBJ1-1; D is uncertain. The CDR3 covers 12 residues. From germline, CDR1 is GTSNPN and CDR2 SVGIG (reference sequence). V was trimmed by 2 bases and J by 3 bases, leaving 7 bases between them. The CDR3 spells CAWSRGDTEAFF. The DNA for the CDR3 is TGTGCCTGGAGTCGGGGTGACACTGAAGCTTTCTTT. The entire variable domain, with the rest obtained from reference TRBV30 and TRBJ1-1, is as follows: SQTIHQWPATLVQPVGSPLSLECTVEGTSNPNLYWYRQAAGRGLQLLFYSVGIGQISSEVPQNLSASRPQDRQFILSSKKLLLSDSGFYLCAWSRGDTEAFFGQGTRLTVV.

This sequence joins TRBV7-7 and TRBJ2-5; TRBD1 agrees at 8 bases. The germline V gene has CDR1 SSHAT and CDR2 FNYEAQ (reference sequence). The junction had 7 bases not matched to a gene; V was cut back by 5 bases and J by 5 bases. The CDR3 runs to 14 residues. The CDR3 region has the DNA TGTGCCAGCAGCCCCTGGACAGGGATGGAGACCCAGTACTTC. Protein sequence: CASSPWTGMETQYF.

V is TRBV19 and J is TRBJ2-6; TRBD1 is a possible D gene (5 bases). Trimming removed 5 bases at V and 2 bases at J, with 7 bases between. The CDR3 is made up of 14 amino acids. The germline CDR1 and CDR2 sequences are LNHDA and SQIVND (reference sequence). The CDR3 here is CASSRRAGANVLTF. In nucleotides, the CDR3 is TGTGCCAGTAGTCGCAGGGCTGGGGCCAACGTCCTGACTTTC.

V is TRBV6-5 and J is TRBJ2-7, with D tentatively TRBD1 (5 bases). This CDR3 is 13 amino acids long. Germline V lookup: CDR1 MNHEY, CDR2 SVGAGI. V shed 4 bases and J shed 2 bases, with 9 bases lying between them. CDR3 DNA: TGTGCCAGCAGTTCAGGGATAACCTACGAGCAGTACTTC. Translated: CASSSGITYEQYF.

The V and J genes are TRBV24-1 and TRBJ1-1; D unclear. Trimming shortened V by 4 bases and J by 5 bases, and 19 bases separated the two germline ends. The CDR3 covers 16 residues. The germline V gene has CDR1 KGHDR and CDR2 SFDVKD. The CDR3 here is CATSDPTRDSGTEAFF. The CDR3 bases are TGTGCCACCAGTGACCCCACGAGGGATTCGGGGACTGAAGCTTTCTTT.

CDR3: CASSRFLDSQETQYF. The CDR3 DNA sequence: TGTGCCAGCAGCCGTTTTCTGGACAGCCAAGAGACCCAGTACTTC. This chain uses TRBV7-2 with TRBJ2-5, with D possibly TRBD1 on 6 matching bases. V was shortened by 5 bases and J by 1 base, with 14 bases between the two germline ends. The length of the CDR3 is 15 residues. Germline V lookup: CDR1 SGHTA, CDR2 FQGNSA. Using reference TRBV7-2 and TRBJ2-5 for the parts outside the CDR3, the full variable domain is GAGVSQSPSNKVTEKGKDVELRCDPISGHTALYWYRQSLGQGLEFLIYFQGNSAPDKSGLPSDRFSAERTGGSVSTLTIQRTQQEDSAVYLCASSRFLDSQETQYFGPGTRLLVL.

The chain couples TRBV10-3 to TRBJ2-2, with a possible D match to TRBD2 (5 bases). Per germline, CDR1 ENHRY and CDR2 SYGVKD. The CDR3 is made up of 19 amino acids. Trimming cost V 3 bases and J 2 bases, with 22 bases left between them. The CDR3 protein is CAISELNAPGRLNTGELFF. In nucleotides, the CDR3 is TGTGCCATCAGTGAACTAAATGCCCCGGGAAGGCTTAACACCGGGGAGCTGTTTTTT.

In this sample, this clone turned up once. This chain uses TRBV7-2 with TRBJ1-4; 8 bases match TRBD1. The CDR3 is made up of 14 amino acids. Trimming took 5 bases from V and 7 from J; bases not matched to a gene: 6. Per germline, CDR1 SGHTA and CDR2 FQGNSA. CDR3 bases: TGTGCCAGCAGCCAAGACAGGGGTAGTGAAAAACTGTTTTTT. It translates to CASSQDRGSEKLFF.

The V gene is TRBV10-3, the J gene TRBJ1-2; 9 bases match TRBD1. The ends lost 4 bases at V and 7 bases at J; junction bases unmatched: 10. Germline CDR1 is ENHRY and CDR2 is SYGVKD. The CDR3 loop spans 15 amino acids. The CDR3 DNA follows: TGTGCCATCAGTGCATCCCGGACAGGGGTCCGTGGCTACACCTTC. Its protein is CAISASRTGVRGYTF.

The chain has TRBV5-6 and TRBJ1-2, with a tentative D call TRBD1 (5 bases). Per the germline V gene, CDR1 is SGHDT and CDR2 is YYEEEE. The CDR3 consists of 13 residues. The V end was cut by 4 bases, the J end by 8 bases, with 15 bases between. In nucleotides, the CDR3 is TGTGCCAGCAGCGACGGGACTTTGGGGGGCTACACCTTC. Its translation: CASSDGTLGGYTF.

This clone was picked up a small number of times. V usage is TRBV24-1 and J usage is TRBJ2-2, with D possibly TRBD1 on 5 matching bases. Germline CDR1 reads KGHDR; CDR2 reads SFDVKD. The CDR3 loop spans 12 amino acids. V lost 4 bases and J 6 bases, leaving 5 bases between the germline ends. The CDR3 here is CATSEGAGELFF. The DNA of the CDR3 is TGTGCCACCAGTGAAGGGGCCGGGGAGCTGTTTTTT.

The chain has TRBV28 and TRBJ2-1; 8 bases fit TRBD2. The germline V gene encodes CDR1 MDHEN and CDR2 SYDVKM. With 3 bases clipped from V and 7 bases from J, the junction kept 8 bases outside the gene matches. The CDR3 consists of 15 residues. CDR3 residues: CASSLYGGASNEQFF. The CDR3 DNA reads TGTGCCAGCAGTTTGTACGGGGGGGCGAGTAATGAGCAGTTCTTC.

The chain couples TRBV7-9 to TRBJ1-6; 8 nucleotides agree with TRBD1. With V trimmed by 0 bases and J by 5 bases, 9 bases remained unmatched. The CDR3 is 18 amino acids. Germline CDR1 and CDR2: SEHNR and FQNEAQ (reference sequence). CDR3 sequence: CASSLAPGTGENNSPLHF. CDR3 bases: TGTGCCAGCAGCTTAGCCCCGGGGACAGGCGAAAATAATTCACCCCTCCACTTT.

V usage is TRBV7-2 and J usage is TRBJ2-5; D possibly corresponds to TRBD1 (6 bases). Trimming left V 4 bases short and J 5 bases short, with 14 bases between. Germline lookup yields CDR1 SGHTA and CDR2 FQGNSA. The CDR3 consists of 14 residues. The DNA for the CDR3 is TGTGCCAGCAGCTACATCACAGGGTTGGAGACCCAGTACTTC. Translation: CASSYITGLETQYF.

The DNA of the CDR3 is TGTGCCAGCAGCCCCGAGGCAGGGGAAGAGACCCAGTACTTC. This encodes CASSPEAGEETQYF. The chain combines TRBV27 with TRBJ2-5; weak D call: TRBD1 (6 bases). The CDR3 extends over 14 amino acids. Trimming pared 6 bases from V and 3 bases from J, leaving 14 bases between. CDR1 and CDR2 from the germline V gene are MNHEY and SMNVEV (reference sequence).

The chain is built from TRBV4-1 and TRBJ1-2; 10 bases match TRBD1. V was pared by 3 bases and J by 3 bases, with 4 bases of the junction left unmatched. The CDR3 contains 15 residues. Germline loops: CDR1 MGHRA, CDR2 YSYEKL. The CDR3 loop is CASSQGTGEYYGYTF. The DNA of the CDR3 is TGCGCCAGCAGCCAGGGGACAGGGGAGTACTATGGCTACACCTTC.

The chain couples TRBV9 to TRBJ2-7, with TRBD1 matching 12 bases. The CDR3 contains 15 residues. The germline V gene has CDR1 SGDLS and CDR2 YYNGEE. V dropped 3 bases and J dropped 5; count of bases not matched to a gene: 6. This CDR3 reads CASSGGQGAVDEQYF. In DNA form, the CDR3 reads TGTGCCAGCAGCGGGGGACAGGGGGCTGTCGACGAGCAGTACTTC.